This TCR beta chain appears in the sequencing data of a study of cytomegalovirus exposure and HLA in healthy donors. Study context: One earlier analysis, a look at 150 million to 200 million T cells, found some 120 million unique TCR beta sequences. Of the donors genotyped, approximately 400 in all, around 77% fell in the Caucasian-associated ancestry cluster.

Study-wide findings and caveats: The authors later linked a missense DCLRE1C variant to TCR beta V- and J-gene trimming.

Concerning this clone: Its antigen remains unidentified.

It was with 60 Vbeta and 13 Jbeta primers that the PCR ran. Profiling relied on immunoSEQ multiplex PCR, and the TCRdb table lists in-frame clones only, not all of them. This table holds about 150,000 clones, approximately 80% found once. The V and J ends lost 5 bases and 2 bases respectively, with 13 bases between them. CDR1 is LNHNV and CDR2 is YYDKDF in the germline V gene (reference sequence). The CDR3 consists of 14 residues. The receptor was isolated from a man aged 25 to 40 in good health and CMV-seropositive. The chain is built from TRBV15 and TRBJ2-7; maybe TRBD2 (7 bases). The sample was PBMCs. For the CDR3, the DNA is TGTGCCACCAGCTTGCGGGGGCAGGCCTACGAGCAGTACTTC. It is translated as CATSLRGQAYEQYF.